This entry is about one T cell receptor beta chain. This CDR3 comprises 14 residues. The germline CDR1 and CDR2 sequences are MNHEY and SMNVEV (reference sequence). V was trimmed by 5 bases and J by 9 bases, leaving 17 bases between them. The data originate from a study of shared clonotypes between healthy human individuals. Naive CD8 cells lacked CD45RO, underwent positive selection for CCR7 and left out terminally differentiated effector memory CD45RA+ cells. Assay used: immunoSEQ multiplex PCR; TCRdb lists only in-frame clones, some missing. Among about 700,000 clones, 90% to 95% were seen once, and the ten largest hold 20% to 25%.

Sequencing input: naive CD8+ T cells sorted from blood. J is TRBJ2-1 and V is TRBV27, with D uncertain. The receptor's source is a man under 40 in good health. CDR3 bases: TGTGCCAGCAGTGGGGTGAACACAGTCGCTGAGCAGTTCTTC. Translating gives CASSGVNTVAEQFF.